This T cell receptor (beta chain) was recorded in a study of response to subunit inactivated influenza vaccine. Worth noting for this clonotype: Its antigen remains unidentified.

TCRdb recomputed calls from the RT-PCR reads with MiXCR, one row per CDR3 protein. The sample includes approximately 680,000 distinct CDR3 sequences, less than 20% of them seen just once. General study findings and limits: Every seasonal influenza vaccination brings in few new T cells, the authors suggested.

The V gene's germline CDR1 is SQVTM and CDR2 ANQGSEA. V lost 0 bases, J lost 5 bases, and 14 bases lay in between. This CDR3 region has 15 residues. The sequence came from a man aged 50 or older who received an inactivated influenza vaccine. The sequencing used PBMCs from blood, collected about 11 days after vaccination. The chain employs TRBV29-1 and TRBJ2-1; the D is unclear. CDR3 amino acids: CSVEDIGSLNNEQFF. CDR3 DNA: TGCAGCGTTGAAGATATAGGCAGCTTGAACAATGAGCAGTTCTTC.